This is a list of T cell receptor beta chains from one sample in a study of T cell responses to AZD1222 COVID-19 vaccine. Some clones are missing from TCRdb's copy, which holds only in-frame ones; the method was immunoSEQ multiplex PCR. The sample holds about 98,000 clones, 84% seen once. Sequenced material: peripheral blood, taken on day 0 of AZD1222 vaccination. The receptors stem from an adult in good health. CDR3s include the opening cysteine and the closing phenylalanine or tryptophan. Each record gives: J gene, clone size, D gene, V gene, CDR3 length, CDR3 DNA, CDR3 protein. D genes are given only for firm matches. Rows may omit the clone size; those that give it use once, few, many or a size class.

TRBJ1-2 once . TRBV28 14 TGTGCCAGCAGTTCGACAAGGACAAGCTATGGCTACACCTTC CASSSTRTSYGYTF
TRBJ1-1 . . TRBV7-2 14 TGTGCCAGCAGCTTAGCCGGGACACAGTCTGAAGCTTTCTTT CASSLAGTQSEAFF
TRBJ2-7 . TRBD2 TRBV29-1 13 TGCAGCGTGGCCGGGACTAGCGGCGACGAGCAGTACTTC CSVAGTSGDEQYF
TRBJ2-3 . TRBD2 TRBV18 18 TGTGCCAGCTCACCGGCAAGCGGGAGCGTGGCCGTCACAGATACGCAGTATTTT CASSPASGSVAVTDTQYF
TRBJ2-7 . TRBD2 TRBV9 13 TGTGCCAGCAGCGTAGAGCGGGGTCGCGAGCAGTACTTC CASSVERGREQYF
TRBJ1-5 . . TRBV9 15 TGTGCCAGCAGCCCACTGGACGGGCGCAATCAGCCCCAGCATTTT CASSPLDGRNQPQHF
TRBJ2-7 few . TRBV2 13 TGTGCCAGCAACGGGGTATTCAGCGACGAGCAGTACTTC CASNGVFSDEQYF
TRBJ1-1 . TRBD1 TRBV28 14 TGTGCCAGCAGCCCCGGGACAGGAGCCACTGAAGCTTTCTTT CASSPGTGATEAFF
TRBJ1-5 . . TRBV25-1 14 TGTGCCAGCAGTGAATCAGGGGCGCATCAGCCCCAGCATTTT CASSESGAHQPQHF
TRBJ2-5 . . TRBV24-1 15 TGTGCCACCAGTTCGGCAGGGGACATCCTGGAGACCCAGTACTTC CATSSAGDILETQYF
TRBJ1-2 . . TRBV4-2 16 TGTGCCAGCAGCCAAGACTTGCGGACTTCTAACTATGGCTACACCTTC CASSQDLRTSNYGYTF
TRBJ1-2 few . TRBV12-3/TRBV12-4 12 TGTGCCAGCAGTCCCGGAAACTATGGCTACACCTTC CASSPGNYGYTF
TRBJ2-3 . . TRBV3-1/TRBV3-2 18 TGTGCCAGCAGCAGAGAAGGAGCGCGCGTCATAGGAGCAGATACGCAGTATTTT CASSREGARVIGADTQYF
TRBJ1-2 . TRBD1 TRBV28 16 TGTGCCAGCAGTTTGGGGACAGGGGTCCGTGGCTATGGCTACACCTTC CASSLGTGVRGYGYTF
TRBJ1-5 . . TRBV11-2 16 TGTGCCAGCAGCTTAGGGGCCGCAGACGGCAATCAGCCCCAGCATTTT CASSLGAADGNQPQHF
TRBJ1-1 once . TRBV28 11 TGTGCCAGCGGCGATCTCGCAGAAGCTTTCTTT CASGDLAEAFF
TRBJ2-2 once . TRBV6-5 13 TGTGCCAGCAGCTCCCCGACGGGCGGGGAGCTGTTTTTT CASSSPTGGELFF
TRBJ1-2 . TRBD1 TRBV7-9 14 TGTGCCAGCAGCTCGGGACAGGGCAACTATGGCTACACCTTC CASSSGQGNYGYTF
TRBJ1-6 few . TRBV28 13 TGTGCCAGCAGTTTGGGCAGGGGATCACCCCTCCACTTT CASSLGRGSPLHF
TRBJ1-1 . TRBD1 TRBV9 15 TGTGCCAGCAGCAGGACAGGAGATCCGAACACTGAAGCTTTCTTT CASSRTGDPNTEAFF
TRBJ1-6 . TRBD1 TRBV5-1 16 TGCGCCAGCAGCTGGGACGTAGGACAGGCGAATTCACCCCTCCACTTT CASSWDVGQANSPLHF
TRBJ2-3 . TRBD2 TRBV7-2 17 TGTGCCAGCAGAGGTAGAGGCCTAGCGGTTAGCACAGATACGCAGTATTTT CASRGRGLAVSTDTQYF
TRBJ2-7 . TRBD1 TRBV5-1 15 TGCGCCAGCAGCCGGCAGGGACAGGGACCCGACGAGCAGTACTTC CASSRQGQGPDEQYF
TRBJ1-4 . TRBD1 TRBV6-5 15 TGTGCCAGCAGTTACTCCGACAGGGGGCGTGAAAAACTGTTTTTT CASSYSDRGREKLFF
TRBJ2-2 . TRBD1 TRBV5-4 16 TGTGCCAGCAGCTTGGGAGGGACAGGGTCCACCGGGGAGCTGTTTTTT CASSLGGTGSTGELFF
TRBJ2-5 . TRBD1 TRBV24-1 11 TGTGCCACCGGGACAGAAGAGACCCAGTACTTC CATGTEETQYF
TRBJ2-7 . . TRBV24-1 15 TGTGCCACCAGTGTGGGCGGTAATGTGTGGAGCGAGCAGTACTTC CATSVGGNVWSEQYF
TRBJ1-2 . . TRBV6-5 16 TGTGCCAGCAGTTACTACTCCCGCCAAGGGCCCGGCGGCTACACCTTC CASSYYSRQGPGGYTF
TRBJ2-1 many . TRBV14 19 TGTGCCAGCAGCCAAGCCTCCGAAGTATCTCAGGGTGGCTACAATGAGCAGTTCTTC CASSQASEVSQGGYNEQFF
TRBJ1-3 . . TRBV11-2 15 TGTGCCAGCAGCTTAGTCGGGGGCTCTGGAAACACCATATATTTT CASSLVGGSGNTIYF
TRBJ1-4 . . TRBV18 17 TGTGCCAGCTCACCACGTCCACAGGCGGGGACTAATGAAAAACTGTTTTTT CASSPRPQAGTNEKLFF
TRBJ1-3 . . TRBV28 15 TGTGCCAGCAGTTTAGCGCAGGGGTTAGGAAACACCATATATTTT CASSLAQGLGNTIYF
TRBJ1-2 . . TRBV7-9 14 TGTGCCAGCAGCTCCGATGGGGACGGGGAGGGCTACACCTTC CASSSDGDGEGYTF
TRBJ1-1 . . TRBV6-5 14 TGTGCCAGCCATAAGCCGACAGTGAACACTGAAGCTTTCTTT CASHKPTVNTEAFF
TRBJ1-2 . . TRBV6-1 15 TGTGCCAGCAGTGAAGCAGGGGCCGTTAACTATGGCTACACCTTC CASSEAGAVNYGYTF
TRBJ1-5 . TRBD1 TRBV28 15 TGTGCCAGCAGGGGACAGGGGGCGTGGCGTCAGCCCCAGCATTTT CASRGQGAWRQPQHF
TRBJ1-5 once . TRBV4-1 17 TGCGCCAGCAGCCAAGCGTTCCAGGGCGGGGGAAATCAGCCCCAGCATTTT CASSQAFQGGGNQPQHF
TRBJ1-4 . . TRBV7-6 16 TGTGCCAGCAGCTTGGCCGGAGGACGGCCTAATGAAAAACTGTTTTTT CASSLAGGRPNEKLFF
TRBJ2-1 . TRBD2 TRBV9 18 TGTGCCAGCAGCGTGGGATTAGCGGGAGGCCGCTCCTACAATGAGCAGTTCTTC CASSVGLAGGRSYNEQFF
TRBJ2-1 . TRBD2 TRBV7-3 16 TGTGCCAGCAGCTTAACGGCGGGAGGGCACGGTAATGAGCAGTTCTTC CASSLTAGGHGNEQFF
TRBJ2-3 . TRBD2 TRBV5-4 16 TGTGCCAGCAGCATTGCCCTAGCGGGGACACAAGATACGCAGTATTTT CASSIALAGTQDTQYF
TRBJ1-2 . . TRBV14 14 TGTGCCAGCAGCCAAGTGACCGGCCTGGGGGGCTACACCTTC CASSQVTGLGGYTF
TRBJ2-2 few . TRBV18 14 TGTGCCAGCTCACCGACTAGAGACACCGGGGAGCTGTTTTTT CASSPTRDTGELFF
TRBJ1-2 . TRBD1 TRBV9 14 TGTGCCAGCAGCGTAGGGACAGGCAGCTATGGCTACACCTTC CASSVGTGSYGYTF
TRBJ1-2 . . TRBV10-3 13 TGTGCCACCAGGGCCACAACCCCCTATGGCTACACCTTC CATRATTPYGYTF
TRBJ2-3 few . TRBV4-3 16 TGCGCCAGCAGCCAAGATTGGAAGGTTGGGGCAGATACGCAGTATTTT CASSQDWKVGADTQYF
TRBJ1-4 few . TRBV7-9 15 TGTGCCAGCAGCTTAGGCGAGGGGCCGGGTGAAAAACTGTTTTTT CASSLGEGPGEKLFF
TRBJ1-5 . . TRBV3-1/TRBV3-2 13 TGTGCCAGCAGCCAAGATTCCGGTCAGCCCCAGCATTTT CASSQDSGQPQHF
TRBJ2-6 few . TRBV7-2 15 TGTGCCAGCAGCCCGACGTACTCTGGGGCCAACGTCCTGACTTTC CASSPTYSGANVLTF
TRBJ1-5 . . TRBV6-5 16 TGTGCCAGCAGTCACTACGGGGTCCGTAACAATCAGCCCCAGCATTTT CASSHYGVRNNQPQHF
TRBJ1-2 . TRBD1 TRBV6-5 14 TGTGCCAGCTGCAGCCGGGACAGGGGGCAAGGCTACACCTTC CASCSRDRGQGYTF
TRBJ1-1 . . TRBV3-1/TRBV3-2 14 TGTGCCAGCAGCCAACTGCAAGGGAACACTGAAGCTTTCTTT CASSQLQGNTEAFF